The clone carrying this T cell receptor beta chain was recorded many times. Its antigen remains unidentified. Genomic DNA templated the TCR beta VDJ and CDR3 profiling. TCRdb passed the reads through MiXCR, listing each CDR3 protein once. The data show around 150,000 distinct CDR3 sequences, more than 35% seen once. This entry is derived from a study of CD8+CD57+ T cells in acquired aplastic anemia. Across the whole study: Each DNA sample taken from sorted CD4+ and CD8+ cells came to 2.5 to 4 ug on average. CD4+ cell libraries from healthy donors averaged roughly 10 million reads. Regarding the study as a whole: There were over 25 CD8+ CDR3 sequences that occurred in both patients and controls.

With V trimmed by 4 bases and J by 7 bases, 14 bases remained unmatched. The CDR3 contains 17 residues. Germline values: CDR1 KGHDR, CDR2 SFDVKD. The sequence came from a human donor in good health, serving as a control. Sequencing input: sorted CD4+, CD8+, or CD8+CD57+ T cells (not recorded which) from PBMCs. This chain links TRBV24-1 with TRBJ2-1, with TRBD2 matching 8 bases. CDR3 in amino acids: CATSDPTLGTRINEQFF. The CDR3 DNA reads TGTGCCACCAGTGACCCGACCCTCGGGACTAGGATTAATGAGCAGTTCTTC.